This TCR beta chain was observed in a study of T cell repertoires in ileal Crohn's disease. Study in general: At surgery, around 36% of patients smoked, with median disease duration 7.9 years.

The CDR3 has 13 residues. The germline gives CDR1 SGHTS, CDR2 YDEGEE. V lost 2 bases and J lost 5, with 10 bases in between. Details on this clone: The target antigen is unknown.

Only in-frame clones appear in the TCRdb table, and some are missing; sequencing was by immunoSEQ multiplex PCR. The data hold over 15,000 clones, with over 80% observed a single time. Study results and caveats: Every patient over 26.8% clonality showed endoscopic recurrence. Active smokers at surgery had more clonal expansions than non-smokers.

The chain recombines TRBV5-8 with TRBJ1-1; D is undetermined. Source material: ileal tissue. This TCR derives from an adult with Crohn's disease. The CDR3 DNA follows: TGTGCCAGCAGCTTCCTATGGTGGACTGAAGCTTTCTTT. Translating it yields CASSFLWWTEAFF.